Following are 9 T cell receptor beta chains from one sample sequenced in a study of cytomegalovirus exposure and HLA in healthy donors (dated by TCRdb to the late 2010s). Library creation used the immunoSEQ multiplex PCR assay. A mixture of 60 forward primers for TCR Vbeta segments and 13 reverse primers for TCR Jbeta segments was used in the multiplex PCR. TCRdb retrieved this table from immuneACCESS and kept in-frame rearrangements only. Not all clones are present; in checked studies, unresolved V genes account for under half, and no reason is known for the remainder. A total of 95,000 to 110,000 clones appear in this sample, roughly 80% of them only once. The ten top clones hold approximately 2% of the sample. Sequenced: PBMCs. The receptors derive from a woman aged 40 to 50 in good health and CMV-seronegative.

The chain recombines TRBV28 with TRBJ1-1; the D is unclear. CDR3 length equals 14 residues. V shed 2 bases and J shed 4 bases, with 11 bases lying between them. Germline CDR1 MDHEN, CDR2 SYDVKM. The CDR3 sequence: CASSLKPRSTEAFF. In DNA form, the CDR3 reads TGTGCCAGCAGTTTAAAGCCGCGAAGCACTGAAGCTTTCTTT. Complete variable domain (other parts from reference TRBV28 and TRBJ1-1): DVKVTQSSRYLVKRTGEKVFLECVQDMDHENMFWYRQDPGLGLRLIYFSYDVKMKEKGDIPEGYSVSREKKERFSLILESASTNQTSMYLCASSLKPRSTEAFFGQGTRLTVV.

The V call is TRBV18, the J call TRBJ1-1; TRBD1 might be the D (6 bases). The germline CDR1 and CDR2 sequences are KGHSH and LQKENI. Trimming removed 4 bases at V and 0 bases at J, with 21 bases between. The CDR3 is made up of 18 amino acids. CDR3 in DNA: TGTGCCAGCTCACTAACAGGGCCCAACCACGGTGTGAACACTGAAGCTTTCTTT. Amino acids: CASSLTGPNHGVNTEAFF.

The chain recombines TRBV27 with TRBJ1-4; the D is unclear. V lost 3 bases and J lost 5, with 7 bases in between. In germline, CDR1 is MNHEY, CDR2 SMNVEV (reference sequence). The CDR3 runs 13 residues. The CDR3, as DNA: TGTGCCAGCAGTTTTACAGAGAATGAAAAACTGTTTTTT. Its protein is CASSFTENEKLFF.

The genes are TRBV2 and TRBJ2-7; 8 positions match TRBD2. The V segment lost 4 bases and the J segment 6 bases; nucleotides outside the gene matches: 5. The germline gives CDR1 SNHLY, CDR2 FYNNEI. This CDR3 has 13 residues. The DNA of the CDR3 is TGTGCCAGCAGTGTGCGGGAGGAATCCGAGCAGTACTTC. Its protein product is CASSVREESEQYF.

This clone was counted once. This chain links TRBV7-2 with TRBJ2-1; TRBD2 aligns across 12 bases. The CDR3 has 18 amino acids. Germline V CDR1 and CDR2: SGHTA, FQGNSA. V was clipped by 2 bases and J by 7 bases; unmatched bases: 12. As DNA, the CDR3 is TGTGCCAGCAGCTTATTGGCTAGCGGGAGGGTTCTGGTTAATGAGCAGTTCTTC. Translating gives CASSLLASGRVLVNEQFF.

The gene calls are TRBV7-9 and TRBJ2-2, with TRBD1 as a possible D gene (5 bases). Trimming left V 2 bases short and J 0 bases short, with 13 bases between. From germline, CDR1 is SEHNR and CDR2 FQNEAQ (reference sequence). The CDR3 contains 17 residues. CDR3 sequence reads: CASSLLPGQSNTGELFF. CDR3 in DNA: TGTGCCAGCAGCTTATTGCCTGGACAATCGAACACCGGGGAGCTGTTTTTT.

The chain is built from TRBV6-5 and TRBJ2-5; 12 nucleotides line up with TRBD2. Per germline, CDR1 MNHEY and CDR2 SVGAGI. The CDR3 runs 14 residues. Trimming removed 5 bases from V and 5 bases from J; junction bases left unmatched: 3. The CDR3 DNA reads TGTGCCAGCAGTCTAGCGGGAGGGGGGGAGACCCAGTACTTC. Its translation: CASSLAGGGETQYF.

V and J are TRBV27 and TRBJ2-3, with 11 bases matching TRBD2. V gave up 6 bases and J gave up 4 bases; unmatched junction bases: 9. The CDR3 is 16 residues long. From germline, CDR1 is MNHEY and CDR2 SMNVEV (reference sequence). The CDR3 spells CASSPGLAASADTQYF. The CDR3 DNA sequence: TGTGCCAGCAGCCCGGGACTAGCGGCGTCGGCAGATACGCAGTATTTT.

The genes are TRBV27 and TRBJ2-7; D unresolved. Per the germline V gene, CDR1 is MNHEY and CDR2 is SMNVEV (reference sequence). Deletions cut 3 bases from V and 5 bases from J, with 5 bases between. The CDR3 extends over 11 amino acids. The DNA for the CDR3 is TGTGCCAGCAGTTTGGCCAACGAGCAGTACTTC. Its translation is CASSLANEQYF.